The 13 T cell receptor beta chains in this list originate from one sample, sequenced in a study of CD8+CD57+ T cells in acquired aplastic anemia. It was patients with CD8+CD57+ cell expansion by flow cytometry who were chosen for sequencing. Genomic DNA served as template for TCR beta VDJ and CDR3 profiling. TCRdb fed the reads into MiXCR, producing one record per CDR3 protein. The sample contains approximately 190,000 distinct CDR3 sequences, approximately 50% of which appear only once. The sample consisted of sorted CD4+, CD8+, or CD8+CD57+ T cells (not recorded which) from PBMCs. The receptors were sampled from a human donor with aplastic anemia.

For the CDR3, the DNA is TGTGCCAGCAGCGATGGGAAGGGGGGGACCCAGTACTTC. Its protein is CASSDGKGGTQYF. This chain joins TRBV14 and TRBJ2-5; D is perhaps TRBD1 or TRBD2 (6 bases each). Germline CDR1 and CDR2: SGHDN and FVKESK. CDR3 length equals 13 residues. The V gene lost 5 bases and the J gene lost 7 bases, with 14 bases spanning the gap.

V gene TRBV2 combines with J gene TRBJ2-7; D is unclear. The CDR3 consists of 12 residues. Germline values: CDR1 SNHLY, CDR2 FYNNEI. The V gene lost 6 bases and the J gene lost 1 base, with 7 bases spanning the gap. The CDR3 reads CASSPPSYEQYF. The CDR3 DNA sequence: TGTGCCAGCAGCCCACCTTCCTACGAGCAGTACTTC.

The sample holds many counts of this clonotype. V is TRBV20-1 and J is TRBJ1-1, with 7 bases fitting TRBD1. The CDR3 length is 12 residues. CDR1 DFQATT and CDR2 SNEGSKA come from the germline V gene (reference sequence). The trim removed 0 bases at V and 11 bases at J, leaving 6 bases unmatched. This CDR3 reads CSARERAGGAFF. The CDR3 nucleotides read TGCAGTGCTAGAGAGAGGGCAGGGGGGGCTTTCTTT.

This sequence joins TRBV12-3 or TRBV12-4 and TRBJ2-7; the match to TRBD2 covers 11 bases. V was pared by 4 bases and J by 3 bases, with 20 bases of the junction left unmatched. The CDR3 loop spans 20 amino acids. In nucleotides, the CDR3 is TGTGCCAGCAGTTCTACTCCCGGGACAGCTAGCGGGAGGCCCCTCTACGAGCAGTACTTC. Amino acid sequence: CASSSTPGTASGRPLYEQYF.

The genes are TRBV5-1 and TRBJ2-3; TRBD2 aligns across 11 bases. Trimming at V came to 2 bases and at J to 3 bases, leaving 5 bases not matched to a gene. This CDR3 region has 16 residues. CDR1 SGHRS and CDR2 YFSETQ come from the germline V gene. In nucleotides, the CDR3 is TGCGCCAGCAGCTTCCGACTAGCGGGGACGACAGATACGCAGTATTTT. Amino acids: CASSFRLAGTTDTQYF. The full variable domain, its missing parts supplied by reference TRBV5-1 and TRBJ2-3, is KAGVTQTPRYLIKTRGQQVTLSCSPISGHRSVSWYQQTPGQGLQFLFEYFSETQRNKGNFPGRFSGRQFSNSRSEMNVSTLELGDSALYLCASSFRLAGTTDTQYFGPGTRLTVL.

V is TRBV20-1 and J is TRBJ1-6, with D tentatively TRBD1 (6 bases). Germline V lookup: CDR1 DFQATT, CDR2 SNEGSKA (reference sequence). The CDR3 sequence is 15 residues long. The ends were cut back, 6 bases at V and 4 bases at J, with 16 bases in the middle. CDR3 sequence reads: CSAAQTTGYNSPLHF. The CDR3 nucleotides read TGCAGTGCCGCCCAAACGACAGGTTATAATTCACCCCTCCACTTT.

The CDR3 reads CASSSGYNQPQHF. In nucleotides, the CDR3 is TGTGCCAGCAGCTCGGGTTACAATCAGCCCCAGCATTTT. V usage is TRBV7-2 and J usage is TRBJ1-5; no clear D gene. V lost 4 bases and J 3 bases, leaving 7 bases between the germline ends. Germline values: CDR1 SGHTA, CDR2 FQGNSA. There are 13 residues in the CDR3.

A few counts support this clonotype. The chain couples TRBV12-3 or TRBV12-4 to TRBJ2-2; D perhaps matches TRBD2 (6 bases). V gave up 7 bases and J gave up 3 bases, with 18 bases separating them. The CDR3 contains 16 residues. As DNA, the CDR3 is TGTGCCAGCACCAAAAGGGGCGGCGGGGACACCGGGGAGCTGTTTTTT. As protein: CASTKRGGGDTGELFF.

The chain joins TRBV5-1 to TRBJ1-2; D is unclear. The CDR3 consists of 13 residues. Trimming cost V 1 base and J 7 bases, with 11 bases left between them. The V gene's germline CDR1 is SGHRS and CDR2 YFSETQ. CDR3 in amino acids: CASSLWEGSGYTF. The DNA of the CDR3 is TGCGCCAGCAGCTTGTGGGAGGGAAGTGGCTACACCTTC.

Only a few counts were recorded for this clonotype. The chain joins TRBV24-1 to TRBJ1-3; possibly TRBD1 for D (6 bases). Looked up from germline, CDR1 is KGHDR and CDR2 is SFDVKD. V lost 7 bases, J lost 4 bases, and 13 bases lay in between. CDR3 length equals 14 residues. CDR3 protein: CATSGGPAGNTIYF. In DNA form, the CDR3 reads TGTGCCACCAGCGGGGGGCCGGCGGGAAACACCATATATTTT.

V is TRBV2 and J is TRBJ1-1, with a possible D match to TRBD1 (6 bases). The germline V and J ends were trimmed by 2 bases and 6 bases, with 13 bases remaining between them. CDR1 is SNHLY and CDR2 is FYNNEI in the germline V gene. CDR3 size: 14 residues. The DNA of the CDR3 is TGTGCCAGCAGTGAATTTAGGGCAGGGGCTGAAGCTTTCTTT. Its translation is CASSEFRAGAEAFF.

The V and J genes are TRBV6-5 and TRBJ2-5; 7 bases are shared with TRBD1. CDR1 and CDR2 from the germline V gene are MNHEY and SVGAGI. The CDR3 is 15 amino acids. J was trimmed by 0 bases and V by 4 bases; bases with no gene match: 5. CDR3: CASSSTGQYQETQYF. In DNA form, the CDR3 reads TGTGCCAGCAGTTCTACGGGACAGTACCAAGAGACCCAGTACTTC.

In this sample, this clonotype turned up many times. The rearrangement joins TRBV7-9 to TRBJ1-2; a possible D gene is TRBD1 (5 bases). The CDR3 is made up of 12 amino acids. V shed 5 bases and J shed 8 bases, with 12 bases lying between them. The germline CDR1 and CDR2 sequences are SEHNR and FQNEAQ (reference sequence). The CDR3 bases are TGTGCCAGCAGCCCGCGGGCAGGGGGCTACACCTTC. It codes for CASSPRAGGYTF.